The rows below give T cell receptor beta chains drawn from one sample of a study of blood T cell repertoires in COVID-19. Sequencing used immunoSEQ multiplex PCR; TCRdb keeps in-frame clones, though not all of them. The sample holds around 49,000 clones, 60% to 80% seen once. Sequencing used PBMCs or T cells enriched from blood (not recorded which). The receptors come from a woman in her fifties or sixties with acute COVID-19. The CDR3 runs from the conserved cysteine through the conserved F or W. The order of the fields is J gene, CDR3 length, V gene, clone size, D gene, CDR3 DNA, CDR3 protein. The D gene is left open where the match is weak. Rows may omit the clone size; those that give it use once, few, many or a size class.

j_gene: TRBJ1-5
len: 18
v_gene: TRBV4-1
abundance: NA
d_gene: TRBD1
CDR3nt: TGCGCCAGCAGCCTAGCCGGACAGGGGTTGGGGTCGCTCCGGCCCCAGCATTTT
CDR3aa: CASSLAGQGLGSLRPQHF

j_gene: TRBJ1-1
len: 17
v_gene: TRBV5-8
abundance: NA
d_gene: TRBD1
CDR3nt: TGTGCCAGCTTACCCGGAGGACAGGGGTGGTTAGGCACTGAAGCTTTCTTT
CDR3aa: CASLPGGQGWLGTEAFF

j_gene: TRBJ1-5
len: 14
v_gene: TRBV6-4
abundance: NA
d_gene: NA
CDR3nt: TGTGCCAGCAATCGCAGGACAGAGAATCAGCCCCAGCATTTT
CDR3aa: CASNRRTENQPQHF

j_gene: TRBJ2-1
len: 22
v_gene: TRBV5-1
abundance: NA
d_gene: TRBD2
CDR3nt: TGCGCCAGCAGCTTGGCCGGCGGGAGGGCTAGCGGGGGACCTAGCTCCTACAATGAGCAGTTCTTC
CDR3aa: CASSLAGGRASGGPSSYNEQFF

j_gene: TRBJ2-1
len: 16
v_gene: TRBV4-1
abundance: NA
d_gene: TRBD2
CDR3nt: TGCGCCAGCAGCCAAGGTCAGCTAGCGGGTTCGTACGAGCAGTTCTTC
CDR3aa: CASSQGQLAGSYEQFF

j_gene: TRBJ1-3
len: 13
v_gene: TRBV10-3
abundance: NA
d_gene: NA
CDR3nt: TGTGCCATCAGTGAGGGCCCCGGAAACACCATATATTTT
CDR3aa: CAISEGPGNTIYF

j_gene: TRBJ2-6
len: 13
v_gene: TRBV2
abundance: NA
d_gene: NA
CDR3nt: TGTGCCAGCGAGGTCTTTGGGGCCAACGTCCTGACTTTC
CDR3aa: CASEVFGANVLTF

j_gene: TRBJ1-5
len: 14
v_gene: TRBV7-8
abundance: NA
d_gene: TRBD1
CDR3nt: TGTGCCAGCAGCTCCGGACAGGCGGGTCAGCCCCAGCATTTT
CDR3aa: CASSSGQAGQPQHF

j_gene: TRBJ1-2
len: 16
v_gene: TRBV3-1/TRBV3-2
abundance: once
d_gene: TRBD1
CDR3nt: TGTGCCAGCAGCCAGGAGGGGACAGGGGGCCTGTATGGCTACACCTTC
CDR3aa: CASSQEGTGGLYGYTF

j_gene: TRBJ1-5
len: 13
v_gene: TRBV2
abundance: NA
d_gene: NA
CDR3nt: TGTGCCAGCAGGAGCCGAGGCAATCAGCCCCAGCATTTT
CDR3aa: CASRSRGNQPQHF

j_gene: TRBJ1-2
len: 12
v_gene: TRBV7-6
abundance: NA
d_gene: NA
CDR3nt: TGTGCCAGCAGCACAGGAAGGGGGGGCTACACCTTC
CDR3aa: CASSTGRGGYTF

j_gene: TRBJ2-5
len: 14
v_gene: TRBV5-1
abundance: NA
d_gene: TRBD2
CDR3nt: TGCGCCAGCAGCTTCACTAGCGCCAAAGAGACCCAGTACTTC
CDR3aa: CASSFTSAKETQYF

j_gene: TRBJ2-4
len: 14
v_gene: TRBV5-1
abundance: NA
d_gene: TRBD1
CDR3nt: TGCGCCAGCAGCTTGGGACAGGGTGGCAACATTCAGTACTTC
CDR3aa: CASSLGQGGNIQYF

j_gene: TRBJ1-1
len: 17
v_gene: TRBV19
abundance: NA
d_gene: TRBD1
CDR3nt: TGTGCCAGTAGTACCCTGGACAGGGTTAAAGGGGGCACTGAAGCTTTCTTT
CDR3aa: CASSTLDRVKGGTEAFF

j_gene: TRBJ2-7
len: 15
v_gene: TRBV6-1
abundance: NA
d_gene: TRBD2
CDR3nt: TGTGCCAGCAGTGAATTGGGGGGGATAGGCTACGAGCAGTACTTC
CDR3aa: CASSELGGIGYEQYF

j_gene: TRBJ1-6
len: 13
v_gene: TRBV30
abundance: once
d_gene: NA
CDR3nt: TGTGCCTGGACGAGGGGAGGTAATTCACCCCTCCACTTT
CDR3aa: CAWTRGGNSPLHF

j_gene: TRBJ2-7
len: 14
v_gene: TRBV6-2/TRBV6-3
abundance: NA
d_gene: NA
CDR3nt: TGTGCCAGCAGTTACGGAGGTATCTCCTACGAGCAGTACTTC
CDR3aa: CASSYGGISYEQYF